This passage covers 29 T cell receptor beta chains from one sample sequenced in a study of T cell repertoires in cytomegalovirus infection. From the reads, TCRdb called clonotypes with MiXCR, one entry per CDR3 protein. The table records approximately 250,000 distinct CDR3 sequences, 8% to 9.5% of them present only once. Sequencing was done on a sample of PBMCs. These receptors came from a human donor in good health (CMV status not recorded). Some clones in this sample may be carry-over from other donors' samples.

The chain is built from TRBV4-1 and TRBJ2-7; the D gene is possibly TRBD1 (6 bases). The V gene lost 0 bases and the J gene lost 3 bases, with 9 bases spanning the gap. This CDR3 spans 14 amino acids. From germline, CDR1 is MGHRA and CDR2 YSYEKL. CDR3 loop: CASSQDYRDYEQYF. CDR3 sequence (DNA): TGCGCCAGCAGCCAAGATTACAGGGACTACGAGCAGTACTTC.

This clonotype has only a few counts. The chain has TRBV18 and TRBJ2-7; tentatively, D is TRBD1 (5 bases). The germline gives CDR1 KGHSH, CDR2 LQKENI. The CDR3 length is 12 residues. V lost 3 bases and J lost 6, with 9 bases in between. The CDR3 is CASSPREGEQYF. In DNA, the CDR3 is TGTGCCAGCTCACCCAGGGAAGGCGAGCAGTACTTC. The complete variable domain, with remaining parts taken from reference TRBV18 and TRBJ2-7, reads NAGVMQNPRHLVRRRGQEARLRCSPMKGHSHVYWYRQLPEEGLKFMVYLQKENIIDESGMPKERFSAEFPKEGPSILRIQQVVRGDSAAYFCASSPREGEQYFGPGTRLTVT.

This clonotype was seen repeatedly, ten times or more. The chain has TRBV7-3 and TRBJ2-4; 9 bases line up with TRBD1. CDR3 length equals 17 residues. Trimming took 0 bases from V and 0 from J; bases not matched to a gene: 3. Germline lookup yields CDR1 SGHTA and CDR2 FQGTGA. CDR3 sequence (DNA): TGTGCCAGCAGCTTAACGGGGACAGGGATAGCCAAAAACATTCAGTACTTC. This sequence encodes CASSLTGTGIAKNIQYF.

Regarding this clonotype: Sequence at one end of the junction differs from germline and may be a read error. The V call is TRBV4-1, the J call TRBJ2-2; D could derive from TRBD1 or TRBD2 (6 bases each). Germline CDR1 reads MGHRA; CDR2 reads YSYEKL. The CDR3 length is 15 residues. The CDR3 coding sequence is TGTGCCAGCAGCCAAGAGGGGGTGGGGGGCGGGGAGCTGTTTTTT. Translation: CASSQEGVGGGELFF.

This clonotype was observed at least ten times. The chain joins TRBV19 to TRBJ2-1; TRBD1 aligns across 8 bases. The CDR3 contains 15 residues. Germline trimming cut 4 bases from V and 6 bases from J; bases unmatched to any gene: 8. CDR1 is LNHDA and CDR2 is SQIVND in the germline V gene (reference sequence). In nucleotides, the CDR3 is TGTGCCAGTAGTAGGTTGGGACAGGCCTTCAATGAGCAGTTCTTC. Translated: CASSRLGQAFNEQFF.

This clonotype has a handful of counts. This chain joins TRBV6-1 and TRBJ2-6; D is unresolved. The CDR3 consists of 13 residues. V lost 8 bases to trimming and J lost 2 bases, with 7 bases between them. CDR1 and CDR2 from the germline V gene are MNHNS and SASEGT. The CDR3 sequence is CASGEPGANVLTF. CDR3 DNA sequence: TGTGCCAGCGGGGAACCTGGGGCCAACGTCCTGACTTTC.

The table lists this clonotype with many counts. The J gene is TRBJ2-3, the V gene TRBV7-2, with D possibly matching TRBD2 (5 bases). Germline CDR1 and CDR2: SGHTA and FQGNSA. CDR3 length equals 16 residues. V was clipped by 0 bases and J by 1 base, with 11 bases between them. The CDR3 here is CASSLAWSSRTDTQYF. The CDR3, as DNA: TGTGCCAGCAGCTTAGCGTGGTCTAGCCGCACAGATACGCAGTATTTT.

Ten or more counts support this clonotype. The chain couples TRBV7-8 to TRBJ2-5; 8 nucleotides line up with TRBD1. Germline lookup yields CDR1 SGHVS and CDR2 FQNEAQ. CDR3 size: 17 residues. V lost 0 bases and J lost 4; bases outside the gene matches: 10. Here the CDR3 reads CASSLAPRTGSGETQYF. In DNA form, the CDR3 reads TGTGCCAGCAGCTTAGCCCCAAGGACAGGGTCAGGAGAGACCCAGTACTTC.

This clonotype was recorded at least ten times. The chain links TRBV7-2 to TRBJ2-1, with 8 positions matching TRBD1. The V gene's germline CDR1 is SGHTA and CDR2 FQGNSA. The V segment lost 9 bases and the J segment 9 bases; nucleotides outside the gene matches: 10. The length of the CDR3 is 13 residues. The CDR3 region has the DNA TGTGCCAGTGCGAGGACAGGGCTCAGTGAGCAGTTCTTC. Translation: CASARTGLSEQFF.

This clonotype showed up many times. The rearrangement uses TRBV6-1 and TRBJ2-2; no reliable D call. The CDR3 length is 14 residues. Germline V gene lookup returns CDR1 MNHNS and CDR2 SASEGT. V gave up 7 bases and J gave up 5 bases, with 14 bases separating them. As DNA, the CDR3 is TGTGCCAGCATCGATGAAGGATGGACCGGGGAGCTGTTTTTT. This sequence encodes CASIDEGWTGELFF.

The chain is built from TRBV30 and TRBJ1-1, with a tentative D call TRBD1 (5 bases). V lost 4 bases, J lost 6 bases, and 18 bases lay in between. This CDR3 region has 14 residues. Germline CDR1 GTSNPN, CDR2 SVGIG (reference sequence). CDR3: CAWKPGTNLAEAFF. CDR3 nucleotide sequence: TGTGCCTGGAAACCCGGGACGAATTTGGCTGAAGCTTTCTTT. The complete variable domain, with remaining parts taken from reference TRBV30 and TRBJ1-1, reads SQTIHQWPATLVQPVGSPLSLECTVEGTSNPNLYWYRQAAGRGLQLLFYSVGIGQISSEVPQNLSASRPQDRQFILSSKKLLLSDSGFYLCAWKPGTNLAEAFFGQGTRLTVV.

This clonotype was counted ten times or more. The V gene is TRBV7-2, the J gene TRBJ2-5; D is uncertain. The CDR3 has 12 residues. The V and J ends lost 0 bases and 8 bases respectively, with 7 bases between them. CDR1 and CDR2 (germline): SGHTA, FQGNSA. CDR3 amino acids: CASSLASNTQYF. The CDR3 DNA sequence: TGTGCCAGCAGCTTAGCCAGCAACACCCAGTACTTC.

The sample holds many counts of this clonotype. The chain uses TRBV2 and TRBJ2-1; the match to TRBD2 covers 13 bases. The CDR3 loop spans 15 amino acids. From germline, CDR1 is SNHLY and CDR2 FYNNEI. Trimming at V came to 7 bases and at J to 8 bases, leaving 8 bases not matched to a gene. The CDR3 DNA follows: TGTGCCAGCAATCAAGGACTAGCGGGAGTGCATGAGCAGTTCTTC. Its protein product is CASNQGLAGVHEQFF.

Ten or more counts support this clonotype. CDR3 residues: CASSFGVGTEAFF. The CDR3 DNA sequence: TGTGCCAGCAGCTTCGGGGTTGGAACTGAAGCTTTCTTT. The chain is built from TRBV11-2 and TRBJ1-1; D gene uncertain. CDR3 length: 13 amino acids. The V and J ends lost 3 bases and 5 bases respectively, with 10 bases between them. Germline V gene sequence: CDR1 SGHAT, CDR2 FQNNGV.

This clonotype was counted a few times. The J gene is TRBJ1-5, the V gene TRBV7-8, with D perhaps TRBD1 (6 bases). The germline V gene encodes CDR1 SGHVS and CDR2 FQNEAQ. V lost 8 bases and J 4 bases, leaving 12 bases between the germline ends. CDR3 length equals 13 residues. The CDR3 sequence is CASAPGANQPQHF. The CDR3 nucleotides read TGTGCCAGCGCTCCAGGGGCAAATCAGCCCCAGCATTTT.

The V and J genes are TRBV7-2 and TRBJ1-2, with 7 bases aligning to TRBD1. V lost 4 bases, J lost 3 bases, and 8 bases stayed unmatched. The germline V gene encodes CDR1 SGHTA and CDR2 FQGNSA. This CDR3 has 15 amino acids. The CDR3 coding sequence is TGTGCCAGCAGCTCTCGAGACAGGGAGGACTATGGCTACACCTTC. This gives the protein CASSSRDREDYGYTF. Combining the CDR3 with reference TRBV7-2 and TRBJ1-2 gives the whole variable domain GAGVSQSPSNKVTEKGKDVELRCDPISGHTALYWYRQSLGQGLEFLIYFQGNSAPDKSGLPSDRFSAERTGGSVSTLTIQRTQQEDSAVYLCASSSRDREDYGYTFGSGTRLTVV.

There are a few counts of this clonotype. J is TRBJ2-6 and V is TRBV6-2 or TRBV6-3, with D uncertain. V dropped 7 bases and J dropped 2 bases, with 15 bases sitting between them. The CDR3 extends over 16 amino acids. Per germline, CDR1 MNHEY and CDR2 SVGEGT. The CDR3 region has the DNA TGTGCCAGCACGAGGCAGGACCCTGCTGGGGCCAACGTCCTGACTTTC. Amino acids: CASTRQDPAGANVLTF.

The V gene is TRBV19, the J gene TRBJ2-1; TRBD1 matches 7 bases. Germline CDR1 and CDR2: LNHDA and SQIVND (reference sequence). J gave up 4 bases and V 4 bases, and 7 bases lay outside the gene matches. CDR3 size: 15 residues. The CDR3 is CASSNRQGWYNEQFF. For the CDR3, the DNA is TGTGCCAGTAGTAACCGACAGGGTTGGTACAATGAGCAGTTCTTC.

This clonotype was counted ten times or more. This sequence joins TRBV7-3 and TRBJ1-2; D gene ambiguous. CDR1 and CDR2 (germline): SGHTA, FQGTGA. Trimming cost V 5 bases and J 9 bases, with 13 bases left between them. This CDR3 region has 12 residues. The CDR3 region is CASSLGEGSYTF. The CDR3 bases are TGTGCCAGCAGCCTGGGAGAGGGAAGCTACACCTTC.

This clonotype appeared a few times. J is TRBJ2-3 and V is TRBV7-6; D not resolved. From germline, CDR1 is SGHVS and CDR2 FNYEAQ. This CDR3 is 14 amino acids long. The V end was cut by 1 base, the J end by 5 bases, with 10 bases between. CDR3 in amino acids: CASSLGVGLDTQYF. The CDR3, as DNA: TGTGCCAGCAGCTTAGGTGTAGGCCTAGATACGCAGTATTTT.

This chain links TRBV7-9 with TRBJ1-1; D gene ambiguous. CDR3 length: 11 residues. CDR1 and CDR2 (germline): SEHNR, FQNEAQ (reference sequence). The V end was cut by 9 bases, the J end by 5 bases, with 10 bases between. The CDR3 sequence is CASSKGTEAFF. Written as DNA, the CDR3 is TGTGCCAGTTCTAAGGGTACTGAAGCTTTCTTT.

This clonotype was detected ten times or more. The rearrangement joins TRBV4-1 to TRBJ2-4; 10 nucleotides match TRBD1. This CDR3 comprises 18 residues. J was trimmed by 7 bases and V by 0 bases; bases with no gene match: 12. Looked up from germline, CDR1 is MGHRA and CDR2 is YSYEKL. As DNA, the CDR3 is TGCGCCAGCAGCCAAGACGCGACAGGGGGCCCGAGAGGGAACATTCAGTACTTC. The encoded protein is CASSQDATGGPRGNIQYF.

This chain uses TRBV14 with TRBJ2-1; 9 bases are shared with TRBD1. Germline V gene lookup returns CDR1 SGHDN and CDR2 FVKESK. This CDR3 comprises 17 residues. V dropped 2 bases and J dropped 5; count of bases not matched to a gene: 10. Here the CDR3 DNA reads TGTGCCAGCAGCCAATTTAGGGACAGGGTAATGAACAATGAGCAGTTCTTC. Translating it yields CASSQFRDRVMNNEQFF.

In its sample, this clonotype was seen many times. This chain connects TRBV7-9 to TRBJ2-3; 10 bases are a match to TRBD2. This CDR3 contains 16 residues. The ends lost 6 bases at V and 6 bases at J; junction bases unmatched: 12. CDR1 is SEHNR, CDR2 FQNEAQ, per germline (reference sequence). CDR3 loop: CASSPLSGGARDTQYF. CDR3 DNA: TGTGCCAGCAGTCCCCTGAGCGGGGGGGCAAGGGATACGCAGTATTTT.

This clonotype has ten or more counts. V is TRBV7-8 and J is TRBJ1-5; D uncertain. Germline CDR1 SGHVS, CDR2 FQNEAQ. The V end lost 5 bases, the J end lost 4 bases, and 9 bases lay between the germline ends. This CDR3 has 13 residues. CDR3 loop: CASSVPGNQPQHF. The CDR3 DNA reads TGTGCCAGCAGCGTTCCGGGGAATCAGCCCCAGCATTTT.

In its sample, this clonotype was seen a few times. The chain uses TRBV6-2 or TRBV6-3 and TRBJ2-7; 8 nucleotides match TRBD2. Trimming removed 3 bases from V and 2 bases from J; junction bases left unmatched: 6. This CDR3 is 15 amino acids long. CDR1 is MNHEY and CDR2 is SVGEGT in the germline V gene. In DNA form, the CDR3 reads TGTGCCAGCAGTTATCAGCGGGGGCGAACCTACGAGCAGTACTTC. This sequence encodes CASSYQRGRTYEQYF.

This clonotype was counted many times. This sequence joins TRBV10-3 and TRBJ1-1; 7 bases map to TRBD1. Germline loops: CDR1 ENHRY, CDR2 SYGVKD. The CDR3 totals 14 residues. With V trimmed by 5 bases and J by 0 bases, 3 bases remained unmatched. The CDR3 DNA reads TGTGCCATCAGTAGGGGACAGCTGAACACTGAAGCTTTCTTT. It codes for CAISRGQLNTEAFF.

This clonotype was counted a few times. The rearrangement joins TRBV7-9 to TRBJ1-2; D might be TRBD1 (5 bases). Looked up from germline, CDR1 is SEHNR and CDR2 is FQNEAQ (reference sequence). The V and J ends lost 3 bases and 3 bases respectively, with 14 bases between them. The CDR3 is 15 residues long. The CDR3 here is CASSFPRGVDYGYTF. CDR3 coding DNA: TGTGCCAGCAGCTTCCCAAGGGGCGTAGACTATGGCTACACCTTC.

The chain combines TRBV29-1 with TRBJ1-2, with 7 bases aligning to TRBD1. The CDR3 is 13 residues long. Germline assignment: CDR1 SQVTM and CDR2 ANQGSEA. Germline trimming cut 7 bases from V and 0 bases from J; bases unmatched to any gene: 5. The DNA for the CDR3 is TGCAGCGCTACGACAGGGACTAACTATGGCTACACCTTC. Its translation is CSATTGTNYGYTF.